This T cell receptor beta chain was sequenced during a study of beta chain features in type 1 diabetes. The wider study: No age, gender or cell yield differences were seen between patients and healthy donors. Whole-study findings and limits: Across all four CD4+ subsets, people with type 1 diabetes showed modestly shorter TCRB CDR3s.

cDNA synthesis used the whole RNA isolate, giving expressed TCRB sequences. Mean read depth for naive, central memory and regulatory T cell samples was approximately 3.57 million reads. The method was immunoSEQ multiplex PCR; TCRdb's version includes in-frame clones alone and lacks a portion of them. Of around 250,000 clones listed, just over 20% were seen once; the top ten hold roughly 0.028%. As for this clone: Its antigen is undetermined.

Germline CDR1 DFQATT, CDR2 SNEGSKA (reference sequence). This CDR3 comprises 10 residues. The V end lost 6 bases, the J end lost 7 bases, and 9 bases lay between the germline ends. The sequence came from a woman between 35 and 50 years old with type 1 diabetes. This rearrangement joins TRBV20-1 to TRBJ1-1, with D perhaps matching TRBD1 (6 bases). Material for sequencing was naive CD4+ T cells from blood. The CDR3 protein is CSAEGVEAFF. The CDR3 coding sequence is TGCAGTGCAGAGGGGGTTGAAGCTTTCTTT.